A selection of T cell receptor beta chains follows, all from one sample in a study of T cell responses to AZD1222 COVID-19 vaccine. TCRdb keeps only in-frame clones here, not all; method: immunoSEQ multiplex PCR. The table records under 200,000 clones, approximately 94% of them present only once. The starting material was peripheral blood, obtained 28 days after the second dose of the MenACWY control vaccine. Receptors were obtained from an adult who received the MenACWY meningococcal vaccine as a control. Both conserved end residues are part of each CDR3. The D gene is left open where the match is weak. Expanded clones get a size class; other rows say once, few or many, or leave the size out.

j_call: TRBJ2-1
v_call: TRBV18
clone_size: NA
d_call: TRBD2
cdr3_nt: TGTGCCAGCTCCCCCGGCCAGCGGGAGGTGGATGAGCAGTTCTTC
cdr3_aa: CASSPGQREVDEQFF

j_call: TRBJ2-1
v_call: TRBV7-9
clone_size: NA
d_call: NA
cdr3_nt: TGTGCCAGCAGCCCGACAGGGGCGGGGGGGTATGAGCAGTTCTTC
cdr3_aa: CASSPTGAGGYEQFF

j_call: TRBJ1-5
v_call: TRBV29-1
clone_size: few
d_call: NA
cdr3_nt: TGCAGCGTTGGCGGAGTCGGGGATCAGCCCCAGCATTTT
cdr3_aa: CSVGGVGDQPQHF

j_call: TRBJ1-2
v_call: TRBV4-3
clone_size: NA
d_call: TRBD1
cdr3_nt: TGCGCCAGCAGCCAAGATCTAAGTGTGAGACAGGGATACTATGGCTACACCTTC
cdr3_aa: CASSQDLSVRQGYYGYTF

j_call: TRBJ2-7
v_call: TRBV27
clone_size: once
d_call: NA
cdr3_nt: TGTGCCAGCAGTTTATACAGGTTCTCCTACGAGCAGTACTTC
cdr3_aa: CASSLYRFSYEQYF

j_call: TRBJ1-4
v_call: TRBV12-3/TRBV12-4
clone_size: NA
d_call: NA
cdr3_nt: TGTGCCAGCAGTTCGGCTTCGAATGAAAAACTGTTTTTT
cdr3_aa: CASSSASNEKLFF

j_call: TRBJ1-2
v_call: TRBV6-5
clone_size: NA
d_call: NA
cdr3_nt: TGTGCCAGCAGTTATTCACGGGCTAACTATGGCTACACCTTC
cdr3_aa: CASSYSRANYGYTF

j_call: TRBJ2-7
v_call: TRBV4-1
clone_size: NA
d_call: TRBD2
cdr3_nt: TGCGCCAGCAGCCAAGATCTAGCGGGAGCTCAGCTTGCCGAGCAGTACTTC
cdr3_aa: CASSQDLAGAQLAEQYF

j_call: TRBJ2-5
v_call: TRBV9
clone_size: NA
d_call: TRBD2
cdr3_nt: TGTGCCAGCAGCGCCGGGACTAGCGGGAGGGCCGGTGAGACCCAGTACTTC
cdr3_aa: CASSAGTSGRAGETQYF

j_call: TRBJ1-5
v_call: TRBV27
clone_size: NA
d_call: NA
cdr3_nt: TGTGCCAGCAGTCCCCGAGATCAGCCCCAGCATTTT
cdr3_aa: CASSPRDQPQHF